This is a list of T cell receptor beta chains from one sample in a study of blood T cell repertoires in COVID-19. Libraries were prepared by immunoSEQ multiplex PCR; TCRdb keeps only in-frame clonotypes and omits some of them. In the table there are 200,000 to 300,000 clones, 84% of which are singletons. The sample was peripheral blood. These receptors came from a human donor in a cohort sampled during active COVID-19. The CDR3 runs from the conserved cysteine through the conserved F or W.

CASSILAGARETQYF | TRBJ2-5 | TRBV19
CASSQLWTASGYTF | TRBJ1-2 | TRBV16
CSTRVSGSFYEQFF | TRBJ2-1 | TRBV29-1
CASSYDRGRAGYTDTQYF | TRBJ2-3 | TRBV6-2/TRBV6-3
CASSPGLAGHTDTQYF | TRBJ2-3 | TRBV7-6
CASSLGLASREQYF | TRBJ2-7 | TRBV7-2
CASSLSPGQGANVLTF | TRBJ2-6 | TRBV27
CASSPKDRGPYGYTF | TRBJ1-2 | TRBV3-1/TRBV3-2
CASSWMRRQANQPQHF | TRBJ1-5 | TRBV28
CSASSGLAKNIQYF | TRBJ2-4 | TRBV20-1
CASSQGSGDYGYTF | TRBJ1-2 | TRBV14
CASRLAGGGADTQYF | TRBJ2-3 | TRBV27
CASKPEDRDNYGYTF | TRBJ1-2 | TRBV5-1
CASTNMGQVVTRTGELFF | TRBJ2-2 | TRBV28
CASRVHRYEAFF | TRBJ1-1 | TRBV28
CASSLVGGGVQDTQYF | TRBJ2-3 | TRBV5-1
CASSLSLSYEQYF | TRBJ2-7 | TRBV4-3
CASSQIGSAVF | TRBJ2-7 | TRBV3-1/TRBV3-2
CASSYSGLAENQETQYF | TRBJ2-5 | TRBV5-4
CASSLVTGGNHEQFF | TRBJ2-1 | TRBV7-6
CASSLQGYGYTF | TRBJ1-2 | TRBV9
CASSDTRTDTQYF | TRBJ2-3 | TRBV9
CASSQPRDRQTPEQFF | TRBJ2-1 | TRBV11-2
CSVSFAGGQETQYF | TRBJ2-5 | TRBV29-1
CASSSKTQGGTEAFF | TRBJ1-1 | TRBV5-1
CASGLVLAGREYNEQFF | TRBJ2-1 | TRBV12-5
CASSLSWAGENTEAFF | TRBJ1-1 | TRBV7-9
CASSQASRAGAEAFF | TRBJ1-1 | TRBV4-3
CASSLSQGGTEAFF | TRBJ1-1 | TRBV19
CASSQDPPGTSGPGTQYF | TRBJ2-5 | TRBV4-1
CASSWRNGTGTYEQYF | TRBJ2-7 | TRBV5-1
CASSQDALGGAGNEQFF | TRBJ2-1 | TRBV4-3
CASSELQGLSPLHF | TRBJ1-6 | TRBV10-1
CASSLVGGSYEQYF | TRBJ2-7 | TRBV5-1
CASSPGLAGGPSYEQYF | TRBJ2-7 | TRBV5-1
CASGVASYTNEQFF | TRBJ2-1 | TRBV6-5
CSVDRGSSEAFF | TRBJ1-1 | TRBV29-1
CASSTPGHGANEKLFF | TRBJ1-4 | TRBV19
CASRSTAGGRLSGANVLTF | TRBJ2-6 | TRBV28
CASSLGASYEQYF | TRBJ2-7 | TRBV7-2
CASSLREGLLPYEQYF | TRBJ2-7 | TRBV6-5
CASSQEPGDTQYF | TRBJ2-3 | TRBV4-3